This T cell receptor beta chain was obtained from a study of OX40 agonist ivuxolimab in advanced cancers. On the study more broadly: Patients received ivuxolimab, an intravenous treatment, every 2 weeks at 0.01 to 10 mg/kg.

Measured with immunoSEQ multiplex PCR; TCRdb has only the in-frame clones, and not every one. The sample yields tens of thousands of clones, approximately 88% seen once. The sample here was CD4+ or CD8+ T cells sorted from blood, taken in a trial of the OX40 agonist ivuxolimab. The TCR sequence derives from an adult with an advanced solid tumor such as melanoma, head and neck, liver or kidney cancer.

The CDR3 coding sequence is TGTGCCAGTACCACCGCCGGCTACAGAGTTAATCAGCCCCAGCATTTT. Protein product: CASTTAGYRVNQPQHF. The chain has TRBV19 and TRBJ1-5; D not resolved. The V gene lost 7 bases and the J gene lost 4 bases, with 20 bases spanning the gap. Germline V gives CDR1 LNHDA, CDR2 SQIVND (reference sequence). This CDR3 has 16 amino acids.